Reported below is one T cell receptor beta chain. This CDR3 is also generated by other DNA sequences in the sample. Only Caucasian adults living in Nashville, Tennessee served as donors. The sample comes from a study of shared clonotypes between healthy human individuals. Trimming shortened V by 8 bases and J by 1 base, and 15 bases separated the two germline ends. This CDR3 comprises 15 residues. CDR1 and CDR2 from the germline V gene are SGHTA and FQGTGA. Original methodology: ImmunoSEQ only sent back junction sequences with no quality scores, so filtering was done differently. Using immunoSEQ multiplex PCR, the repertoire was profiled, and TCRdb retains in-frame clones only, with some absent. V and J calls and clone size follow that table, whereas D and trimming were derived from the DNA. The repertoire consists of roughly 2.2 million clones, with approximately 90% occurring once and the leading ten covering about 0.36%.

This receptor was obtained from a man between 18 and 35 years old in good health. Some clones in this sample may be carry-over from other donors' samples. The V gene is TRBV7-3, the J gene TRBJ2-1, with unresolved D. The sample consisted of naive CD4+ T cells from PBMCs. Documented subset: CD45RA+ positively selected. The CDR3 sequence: CASSFGPTSYNEQFF. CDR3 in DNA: TGTGCCAGCTCCTTTGGGCCAACATCCTACAATGAGCAGTTCTTC.